Included here is one T cell receptor (beta chain) sequence, with context. Antigen: not known. The data were taken from a study of beta chain features in type 1 diabetes. What was sequenced were expressed TCRB transcripts, since all of the isolated RNA had been reverse transcribed. Libraries were prepared by immunoSEQ multiplex PCR; TCRdb keeps only in-frame clonotypes and omits some of them. The data hold about 210,000 clones, with 9.5% to 13% observed a single time. Whole-study findings and limits: For Type 1 diabetes patients, all four CD4+ subsets carried TCRB CDR3s that were moderately but significantly shorter.

This CDR3 contains 16 residues. The germline CDR1 and CDR2 sequences are MNHEY and SMNVEV (reference sequence). V was pared by 2 bases and J by 2 bases, with 13 bases between. What was sequenced was central memory CD4+ T cells from blood. The chain uses TRBV27 and TRBJ2-1; D may be TRBD1 or TRBD2 (5 bases each). The sequence was collected from a man aged 18 to 30 in good health. The CDR3 bases are TGTGCCAGCAGTTTAGTGGGGACCCGGACCTACAATGAGCAGTTCTTC. This codes for CASSLVGTRTYNEQFF.